Many counts were recorded for the clone carrying this T cell receptor beta chain. Its target is unknown. Unique molecular identifiers, one per molecule, were present on every TCR cDNA molecule. TCRdb fed the 5' RACE reads into MiXCR, producing one record per CDR3 protein. The top ten hold around 7.7% of the sample, which has around 20,000 distinct CDR3 sequences, more than 2.5% seen once. The entry originates in a study of spatial heterogeneity in lung cancer. As for the study in general: From matched bulk RNA-seq came a T cell module score, which showed a strong correlation with TCR transcript counts in tumor regions. Whole-study results and caveats: Expanded alpha and beta TCR counts within tumors tracked tumor mutation counts. Ubiquitous and regional nonsynonymous mutations were tracked by counts of ubiquitous and regional expanded TCRs, respectively.

V was trimmed by 6 bases and J by 6 bases, leaving 9 bases between them. The CDR3 is 13 residues long. Germline CDR1 MNHEY, CDR2 SVGAGI. Documented time point: sample taken at primary tumor resection. Extraction of whole RNA from tumor, nontumor lung or frozen PBMC preceded unsorted sequencing. The chain joins TRBV6-5 to TRBJ1-6; unclear D gene. The sequence was obtained from a male donor with early-stage non-small cell lung cancer. The sequences come from lung tumor tissue, collected at surgery. CDR3 coding DNA: TGTGCCAGCAGCGTCCAGAGTAATTCACCCCTCCACTTT. Amino acids: CASSVQSNSPLHF.